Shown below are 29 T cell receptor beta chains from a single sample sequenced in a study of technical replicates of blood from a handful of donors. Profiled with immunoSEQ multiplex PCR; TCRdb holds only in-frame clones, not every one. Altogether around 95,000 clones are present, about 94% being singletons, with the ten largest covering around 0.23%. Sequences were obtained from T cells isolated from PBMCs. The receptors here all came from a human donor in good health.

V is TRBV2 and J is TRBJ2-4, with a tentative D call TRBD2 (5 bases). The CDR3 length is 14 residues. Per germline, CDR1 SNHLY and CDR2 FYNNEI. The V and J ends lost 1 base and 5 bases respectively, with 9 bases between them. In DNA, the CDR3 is TGTGCCAGCAGTGAAGAGTACGGGGAAAACATTCAGTACTTC. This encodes CASSEEYGENIQYF.

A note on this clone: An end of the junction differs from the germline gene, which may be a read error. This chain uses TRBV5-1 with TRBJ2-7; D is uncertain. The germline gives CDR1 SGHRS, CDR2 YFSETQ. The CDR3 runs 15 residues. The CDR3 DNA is TGCGCCAGCAGTTTGGAACCCACGGTTTCCTACGAGCAGTACTTC. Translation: CASSLEPTVSYEQYF.

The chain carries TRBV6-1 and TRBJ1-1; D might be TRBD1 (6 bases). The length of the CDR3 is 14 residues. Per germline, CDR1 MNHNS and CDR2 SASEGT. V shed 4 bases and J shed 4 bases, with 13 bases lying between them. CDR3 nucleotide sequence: TGTGCCAGCAGTGGAGATACAGGGACCACTGAAGCTTTCTTT. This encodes CASSGDTGTTEAFF.

The CDR3 here is CASTRDRGHTGELFF. DNA for the CDR3: TGTGCCAGCACCCGGGACAGGGGACACACCGGGGAGCTGTTTTTT. The chain carries TRBV6-5 and TRBJ2-2, with TRBD1 matching 10 bases. V lost 7 bases to trimming and J lost 3 bases; unmatched junction nucleotides: 5. Germline values: CDR1 MNHEY, CDR2 SVGAGI. This CDR3 region has 15 residues.

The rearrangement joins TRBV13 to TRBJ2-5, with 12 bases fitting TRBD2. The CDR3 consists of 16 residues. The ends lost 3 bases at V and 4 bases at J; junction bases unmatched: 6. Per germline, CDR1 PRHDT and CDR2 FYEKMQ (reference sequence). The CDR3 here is CASSFSSGGDRETQYF. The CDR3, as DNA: TGTGCCAGCAGCTTTTCTAGCGGGGGGGATAGAGAGACCCAGTACTTC.

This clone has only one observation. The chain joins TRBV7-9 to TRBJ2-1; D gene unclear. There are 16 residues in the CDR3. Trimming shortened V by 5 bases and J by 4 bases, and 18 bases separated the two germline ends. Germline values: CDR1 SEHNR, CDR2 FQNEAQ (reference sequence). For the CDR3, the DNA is TGTGCCAGCAGCCCGGTGAGGCCAGAAAAGTACAATGAGCAGTTCTTC. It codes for CASSPVRPEKYNEQFF.

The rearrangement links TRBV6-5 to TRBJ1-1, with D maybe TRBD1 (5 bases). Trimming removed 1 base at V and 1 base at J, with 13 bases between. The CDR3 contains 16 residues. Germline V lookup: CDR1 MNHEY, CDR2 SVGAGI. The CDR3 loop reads CASSYWSGGGNTEAFF. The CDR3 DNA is TGTGCCAGCAGTTACTGGAGCGGGGGGGGGAACACTGAAGCTTTCTTT.

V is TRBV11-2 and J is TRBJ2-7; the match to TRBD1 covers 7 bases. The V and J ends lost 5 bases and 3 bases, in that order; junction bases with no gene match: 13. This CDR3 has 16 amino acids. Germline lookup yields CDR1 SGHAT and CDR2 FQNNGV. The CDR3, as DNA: TGTGCCAGCAGCCTTCGGGCAGGGACAGTGTTCTACGAGCAGTACTTC. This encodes CASSLRAGTVFYEQYF. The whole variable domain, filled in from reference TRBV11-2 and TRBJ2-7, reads EAGVAQSPRYKIIEKRQSVAFWCNPISGHATLYWYQQILGQGPKLLIQFQNNGVVDDSQLPKDRFSAERLKGVDSTLKIQPAKLEDSAVYLCASSLRAGTVFYEQYFGPGTRLTVT.

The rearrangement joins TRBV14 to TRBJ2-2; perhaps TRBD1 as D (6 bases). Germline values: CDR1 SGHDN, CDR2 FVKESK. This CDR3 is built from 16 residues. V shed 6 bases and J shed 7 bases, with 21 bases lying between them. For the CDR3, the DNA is TGTGCCAGCAGGGCTGGGGGCCTTACGGTCGACGGGGAGCTGTTTTTT. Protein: CASRAGGLTVDGELFF.

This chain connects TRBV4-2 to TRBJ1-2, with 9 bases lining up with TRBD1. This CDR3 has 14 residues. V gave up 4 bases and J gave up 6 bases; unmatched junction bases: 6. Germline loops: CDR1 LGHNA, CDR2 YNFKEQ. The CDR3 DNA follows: TGTGCCAGCAGCCTCGGACAGGGGAATGATGGCTACACCTTC. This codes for CASSLGQGNDGYTF.

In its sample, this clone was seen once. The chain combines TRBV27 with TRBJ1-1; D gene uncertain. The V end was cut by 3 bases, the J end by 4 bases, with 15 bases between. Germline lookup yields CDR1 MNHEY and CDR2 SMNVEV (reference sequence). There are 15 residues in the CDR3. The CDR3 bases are TGTGCCAGCAGTTTTGAAGGGAGGGTCGGCACTGAAGCTTTCTTT. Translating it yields CASSFEGRVGTEAFF.

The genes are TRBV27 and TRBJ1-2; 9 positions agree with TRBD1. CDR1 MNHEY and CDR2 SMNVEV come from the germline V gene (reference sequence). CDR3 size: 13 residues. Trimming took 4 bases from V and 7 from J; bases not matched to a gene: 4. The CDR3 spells CASSWDRVGGYTF. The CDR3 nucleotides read TGTGCCAGCAGTTGGGACAGGGTAGGTGGCTACACCTTC.

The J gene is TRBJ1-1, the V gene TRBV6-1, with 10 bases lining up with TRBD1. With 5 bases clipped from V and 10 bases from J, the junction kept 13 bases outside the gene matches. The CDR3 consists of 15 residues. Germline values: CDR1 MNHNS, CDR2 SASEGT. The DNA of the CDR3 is TGTGCCAGCAGTCCTCAAGGGACAGGGGCCGCCGGAGCTTTCTTT. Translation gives CASSPQGTGAAGAFF.

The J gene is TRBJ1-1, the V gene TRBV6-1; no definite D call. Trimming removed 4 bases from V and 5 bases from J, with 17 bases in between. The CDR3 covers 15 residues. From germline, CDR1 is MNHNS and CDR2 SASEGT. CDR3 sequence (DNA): TGTGCCAGCAGTGCCCCAGCTAGAGGTGTAACTGAAGCTTTCTTT. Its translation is CASSAPARGVTEAFF.

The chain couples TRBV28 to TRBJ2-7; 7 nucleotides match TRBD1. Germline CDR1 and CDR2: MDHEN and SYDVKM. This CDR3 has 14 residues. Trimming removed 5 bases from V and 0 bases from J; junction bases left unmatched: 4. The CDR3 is CASSTSGGSYEQYF. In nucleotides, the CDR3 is TGTGCCAGCAGTACTTCAGGGGGCTCCTACGAGCAGTACTTC.

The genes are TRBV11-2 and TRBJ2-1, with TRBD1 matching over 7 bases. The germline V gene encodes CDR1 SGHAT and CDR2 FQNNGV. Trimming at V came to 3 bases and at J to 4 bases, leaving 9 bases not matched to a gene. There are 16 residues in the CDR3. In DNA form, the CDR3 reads TGTGCCAGCAGCTTGGGCTCAGGGGGAGCATACAATGAGCAGTTCTTC. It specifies CASSLGSGGAYNEQFF.

CDR3 in amino acids: CASSSVAGGPSSTDTQYF. The CDR3 DNA is TGTGCCAGCAGCTCGGTAGCGGGAGGGCCCTCGAGCACAGATACGCAGTATTTT. The chain employs TRBV11-2 and TRBJ2-3, with 11 nucleotides matching TRBD2. CDR3 length: 18 amino acids. V shed 4 bases and J 0 bases; nucleotides not matched to a gene: 9. Germline loops: CDR1 SGHAT, CDR2 FQNNGV.

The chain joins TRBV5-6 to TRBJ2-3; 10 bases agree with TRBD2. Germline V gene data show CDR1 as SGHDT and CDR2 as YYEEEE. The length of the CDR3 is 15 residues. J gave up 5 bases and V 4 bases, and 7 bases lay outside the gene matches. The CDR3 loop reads CASSRSGRAVDTQYF. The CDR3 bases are TGTGCCAGCAGCCGAAGCGGGAGGGCCGTAGATACGCAGTATTTT.

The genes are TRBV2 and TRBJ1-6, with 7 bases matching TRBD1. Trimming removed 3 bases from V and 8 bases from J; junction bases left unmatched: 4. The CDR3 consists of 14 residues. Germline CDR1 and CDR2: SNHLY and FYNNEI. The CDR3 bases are TGTGCCAGCAGTGACCGACAGGGATATTCACCCCTCCACTTT. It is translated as CASSDRQGYSPLHF.

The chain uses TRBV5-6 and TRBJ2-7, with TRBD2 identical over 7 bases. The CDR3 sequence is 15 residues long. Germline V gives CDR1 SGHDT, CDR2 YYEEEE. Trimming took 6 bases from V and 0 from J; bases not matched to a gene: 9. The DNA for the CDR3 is TGTGCCAGCATCACGAGCGGGACCGCCTCCTACGAGCAGTACTTC. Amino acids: CASITSGTASYEQYF.

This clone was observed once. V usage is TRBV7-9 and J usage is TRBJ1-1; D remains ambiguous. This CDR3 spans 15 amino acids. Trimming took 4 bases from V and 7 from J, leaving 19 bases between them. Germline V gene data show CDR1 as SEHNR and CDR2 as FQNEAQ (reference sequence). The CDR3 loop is CASSSSGLVPIEAFF. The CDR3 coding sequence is TGTGCCAGCAGCTCCTCGGGGTTAGTACCTATTGAAGCTTTCTTT. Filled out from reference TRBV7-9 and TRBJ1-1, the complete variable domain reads DTGVSQNPRHKITKRGQNVTFRCDPISEHNRLYWYRQTLGQGPEFLTYFQNEAQLEKSRLLSDRFSAERPKGSFSTLEIQRTEQGDSAMYLCASSSSGLVPIEAFFGQGTRLTVV.

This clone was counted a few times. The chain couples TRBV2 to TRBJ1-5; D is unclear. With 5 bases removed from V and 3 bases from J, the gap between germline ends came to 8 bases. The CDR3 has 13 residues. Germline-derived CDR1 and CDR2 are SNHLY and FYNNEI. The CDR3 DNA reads TGTGCCAGCAGTAAGTGGGCCAATCAGCCCCAGCATTTT. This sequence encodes CASSKWANQPQHF.

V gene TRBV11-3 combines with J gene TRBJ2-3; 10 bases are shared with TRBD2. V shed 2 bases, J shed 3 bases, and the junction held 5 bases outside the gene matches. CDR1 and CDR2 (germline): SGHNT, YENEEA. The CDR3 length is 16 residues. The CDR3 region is CASSLLAGGRTDTQYF. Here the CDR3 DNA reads TGTGCCAGCAGCTTATTAGCGGGGGGCAGAACAGATACGCAGTATTTT.

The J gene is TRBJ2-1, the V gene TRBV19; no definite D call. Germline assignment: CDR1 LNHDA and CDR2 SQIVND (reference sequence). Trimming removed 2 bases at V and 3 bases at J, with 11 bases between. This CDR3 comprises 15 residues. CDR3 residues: CASSIPPQVYNEQFF. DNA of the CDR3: TGTGCCAGTAGTATACCCCCTCAGGTCTACAATGAGCAGTTCTTC.

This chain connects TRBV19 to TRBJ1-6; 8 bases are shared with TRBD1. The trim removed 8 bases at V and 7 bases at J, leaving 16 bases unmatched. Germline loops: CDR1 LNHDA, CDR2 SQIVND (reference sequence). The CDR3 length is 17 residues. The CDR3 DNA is TGTGCCAGTTCCCCCCCCACCGGGACAGGTAACAATTCACCCCTCCACTTT. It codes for CASSPPTGTGNNSPLHF. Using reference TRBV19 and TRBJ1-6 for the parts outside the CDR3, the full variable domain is DGGITQSPKYLFRKEGQNVTLSCEQNLNHDAMYWYRQDPGQGLRLIYYSQIVNDFQKGDIAEGYSVSREKKESFPLTVTSAQKNPTAFYLCASSPPTGTGNNSPLHFGNGTRLTVT.

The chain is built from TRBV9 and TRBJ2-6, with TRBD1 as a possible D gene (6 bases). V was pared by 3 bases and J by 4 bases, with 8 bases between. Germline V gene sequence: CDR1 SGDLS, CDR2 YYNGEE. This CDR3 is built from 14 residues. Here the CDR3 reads CASSAQGGANVLTF. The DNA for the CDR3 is TGTGCCAGCAGCGCGCAGGGGGGGGCCAACGTCCTGACTTTC. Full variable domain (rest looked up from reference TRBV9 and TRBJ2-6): DSGVTQTPKHLITATGQRVTLRCSPRSGDLSVYWYQQSLDQGLQFLIQYYNGEERAKGNILERFSAQQFPDLHSELNLSSLELGDSALYFCASSAQGGANVLTFGAGSRLTVL.

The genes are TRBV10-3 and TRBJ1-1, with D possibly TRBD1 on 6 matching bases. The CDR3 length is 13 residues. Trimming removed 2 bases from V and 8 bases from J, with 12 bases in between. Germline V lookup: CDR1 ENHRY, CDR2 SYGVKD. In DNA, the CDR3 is TGTGCCATCAGTGAGACACAGGGATCCGAAGCTTTCTTT. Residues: CAISETQGSEAFF.

The DNA for the CDR3 is TGCGCCAGCAGCCAAGATTATGGTAGATACAATGAGCAGTTCTTC. Its translation is CASSQDYGRYNEQFF. V usage is TRBV4-1 and J usage is TRBJ2-1; D gene ambiguous. Germline V lookup: CDR1 MGHRA, CDR2 YSYEKL. The CDR3 spans 15 residues. Trimming removed 0 bases at V and 4 bases at J, with 10 bases between.

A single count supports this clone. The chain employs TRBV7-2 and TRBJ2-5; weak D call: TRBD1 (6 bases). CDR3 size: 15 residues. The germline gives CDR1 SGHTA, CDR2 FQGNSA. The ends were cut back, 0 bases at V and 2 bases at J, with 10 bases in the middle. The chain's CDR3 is CASSLAGQRQETQYF. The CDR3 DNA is TGTGCCAGCAGCTTAGCAGGACAGAGACAAGAGACCCAGTACTTC.